These 12 T cell receptor beta chains were sequenced from one sample in a study of OX40 agonist ivuxolimab in advanced cancers. The protocol was immunoSEQ multiplex PCR, while the TCRdb copy is restricted to in-frame clones and leaves out a portion. The sample consists of over 50,000 clones, 92% of them appearing once. Sequenced material: CD4+ or CD8+ T cells sorted from blood, taken in a trial of the OX40 agonist ivuxolimab. The receptors stem from an adult with an advanced solid tumor such as melanoma, head and neck, liver or kidney cancer.

The V gene is TRBV5-4, the J gene TRBJ1-4; D is uncertain. There are 13 residues in the CDR3. The V end lost 4 bases, the J end lost 9 bases, and 13 bases lay between the germline ends. Germline V CDR1 and CDR2: SGHNT, YYREEE (reference sequence). This CDR3 reads CASSTDRGKKLFF. Here the CDR3 DNA reads TGTGCCAGCAGCACCGACCGTGGGAAAAAACTGTTTTTT.

The chain recombines TRBV2 with TRBJ2-1; 9 nucleotides agree with TRBD2. CDR3 length: 15 amino acids. The V gene's germline CDR1 is SNHLY and CDR2 FYNNEI. Losses at the gene ends were 8 bases for V and 5 bases for J; bases not matched to a gene: 10. The CDR3 loop reads CASRSTSGLDNEQFF. The CDR3 DNA follows: TGTGCCAGCCGCTCGACTAGCGGATTGGACAATGAGCAGTTCTTC.

This clone was recorded once. This sequence joins TRBV6-1 and TRBJ2-2; D is unclear. CDR3 length equals 11 residues. V lost 10 bases and J lost 6, with 9 bases in between. The germline gives CDR1 MNHNS, CDR2 SASEGT. In DNA, the CDR3 is TGTGCCACCTCAAGGGCCGGGGAGCTGTTTTTT. It codes for CATSRAGELFF.

The chain links TRBV4-1 to TRBJ2-1, with unresolved D. The CDR3 loop spans 13 amino acids. CDR1 is MGHRA and CDR2 is YSYEKL in the germline V gene. Trimming left V 4 bases short and J 3 bases short, with 7 bases between. The DNA for the CDR3 is TGCGCCAGCAGCCCAGCCGACTACAATGAGCAGTTCTTC. It translates to CASSPADYNEQFF.

The rearrangement uses TRBV7-3 and TRBJ1-1, with D possibly TRBD1 on 5 matching bases. The germline V and J ends were trimmed by 1 base and 1 base, with 10 bases remaining between them. CDR1 SGHTA and CDR2 FQGTGA come from the germline V gene. The CDR3 sequence is 15 residues long. Here the CDR3 reads CASSLMRQPNTEAFF. CDR3 DNA: TGTGCCAGCAGCTTAATGCGACAGCCGAACACTGAAGCTTTCTTT.

The rearrangement uses TRBV30 and TRBJ2-1, with D perhaps matching TRBD1 (6 bases). Trimming removed 1 base at V and 7 bases at J, with 8 bases between. CDR1 and CDR2 from the germline V gene are GTSNPN and SVGIG (reference sequence). The CDR3 sequence is 12 residues long. The chain's CDR3 is CAWSGQGNEQFF. The CDR3 DNA sequence: TGTGCCTGGAGTGGGCAGGGGAATGAGCAGTTCTTC.

This chain uses TRBV6-1 with TRBJ1-5; the D is unclear. The V end was cut by 4 bases, the J end by 7 bases, with 8 bases between. Per the germline V gene, CDR1 is MNHNS and CDR2 is SASEGT. The CDR3 length is 12 residues. The DNA of the CDR3 is TGTGCCAGCAGTGTGAGGGCCCAGCCCCAGCATTTT. Translated: CASSVRAQPQHF.

The rearrangement joins TRBV11-2 to TRBJ1-3, with no clear D. V lost 4 bases to trimming and J lost 5 bases, with 3 bases between them. This CDR3 comprises 11 residues. Germline lookup yields CDR1 SGHAT and CDR2 FQNNGV. This CDR3 reads CASSSRNTIYF. The CDR3 bases are TGTGCCAGCAGCTCGCGAAACACCATATATTTT.

The chain combines TRBV4-3 with TRBJ2-1, with TRBD2 as a possible D gene (5 bases). The CDR3 extends over 13 amino acids. Per germline, CDR1 LGHNA and CDR2 YSLEER. V lost 0 bases and J 10 bases, leaving 10 bases between the germline ends. CDR3 in DNA: TGCGCCAGCAGCCAAGAGTCCTGGAGGGAGCAGTTCTTC. Translation: CASSQESWREQFF.

CDR3 amino acids: CSARGGPEAFF. As DNA, the CDR3 is TGCAGTGCTAGAGGAGGCCCTGAAGCTTTCTTT. This chain joins TRBV20-1 and TRBJ1-1; D remains unclear. With 1 base removed from V and 6 bases from J, the gap between germline ends came to 6 bases. CDR1 and CDR2 from the germline V gene are DFQATT and SNEGSKA (reference sequence). The CDR3 is made up of 11 amino acids.

V and J are TRBV6-5 and TRBJ2-1, with TRBD2 matching over 11 bases. With V trimmed by 4 bases and J by 2 bases, 4 bases remained unmatched. Germline CDR1 is MNHEY and CDR2 is SVGAGI. The CDR3 is 16 residues long. For the CDR3, the DNA is TGTGCCAGCAGTTTAGCGGGAGGGGTGCCCTACAATGAGCAGTTCTTC. Amino acid sequence: CASSLAGGVPYNEQFF.

The CDR3 protein is CASSYRSRDTQYF. The CDR3 region has the DNA TGTGCCAGCAGTTACCGCTCTAGAGATACGCAGTATTTT. The chain combines TRBV6-5 with TRBJ2-3; no definite D call. CDR1 MNHEY and CDR2 SVGAGI come from the germline V gene. V lost 2 bases and J 5 bases, leaving 8 bases between the germline ends. The CDR3 contains 13 residues.